The TCR beta chain described here comes from a study of beta chain features in type 1 diabetes. The wider study: Cell yields, gender and age were similar in healthy donors and patients.

This CDR3 has 10 residues. V lost 7 bases and J 7 bases, leaving 11 bases between the germline ends. The germline gives CDR1 SQVTM, CDR2 ANQGSEA. Naive, central memory, regulatory and stem cell-like memory cells within the CD4+ compartment were sorted using CD45RO/CCR7/CD25/CD127/CD95/CD27. As every portion of the isolated RNA was reverse transcribed, the sequencing read expressed TCRB transcripts. About 3.4 million reads per sample on average were obtained from naive, central memory and regulatory T cell samples. The repertoire was sequenced with immunoSEQ multiplex PCR; TCRdb's copy has only in-frame clones and lacks some. Of 300,000 or so clones listed, less than 10% are singletons.

This sequence joins TRBV29-1 and TRBJ2-7; no reliable D call. This TCR derives from a woman between 18 and 29 years old in good health. Sample: central memory CD4+ T cells from blood. The CDR3 sequence is CSAKGEEQYF. As DNA, the CDR3 is TGCAGCGCCAAAGGAGAAGAGCAGTACTTC.